This T cell receptor (beta chain) came from a study of T cell changes during pregnancy in multiple sclerosis. Sequencing used immunoSEQ multiplex PCR; TCRdb keeps in-frame clones, though not all of them. The table shows tens of thousands of clones, with 91% occurring only once. Germline CDR1 and CDR2: SEHNR and FQNEAQ (reference sequence). Unmatched junction bases numbered 11, after V lost 3 bases and J lost 4 bases. The CDR3 length is 17 residues. The TCR sequence derives from a female donor in good health, enrolled as a control in a pregnancy study. This chain joins TRBV7-9 and TRBJ2-1; 8 bases match TRBD1. The source material was CD4+ T cells from peripheral blood mononuclear cells, sampled in the second trimester of pregnancy. The CDR3 is CASSLLEGTGQYNEQFF. The CDR3 bases are TGTGCCAGCAGCTTGCTCGAAGGGACAGGACAATACAATGAGCAGTTCTTC.